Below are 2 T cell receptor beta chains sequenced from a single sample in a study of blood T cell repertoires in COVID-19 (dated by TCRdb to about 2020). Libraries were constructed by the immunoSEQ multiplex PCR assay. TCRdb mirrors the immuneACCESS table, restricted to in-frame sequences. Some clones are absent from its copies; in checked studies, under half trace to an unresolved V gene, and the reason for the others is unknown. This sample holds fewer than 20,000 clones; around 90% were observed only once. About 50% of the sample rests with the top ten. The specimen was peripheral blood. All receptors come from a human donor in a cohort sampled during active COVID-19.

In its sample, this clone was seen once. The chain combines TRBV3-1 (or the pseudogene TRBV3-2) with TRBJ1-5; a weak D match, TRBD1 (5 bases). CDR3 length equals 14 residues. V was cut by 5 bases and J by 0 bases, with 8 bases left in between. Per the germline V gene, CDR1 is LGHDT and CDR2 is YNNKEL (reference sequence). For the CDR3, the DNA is TGTGCCAGCAGCTCGGGGGTTAGCAATCAGCCCCAGCATTTT. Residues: CASSSGVSNQPQHF.

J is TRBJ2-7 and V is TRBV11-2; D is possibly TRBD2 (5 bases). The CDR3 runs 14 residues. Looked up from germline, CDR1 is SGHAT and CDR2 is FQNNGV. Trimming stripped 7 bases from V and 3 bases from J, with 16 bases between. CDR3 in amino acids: CASTQLRENYEQYF. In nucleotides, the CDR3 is TGTGCCAGCACCCAACTTCGGGAAAACTACGAGCAGTACTTC.